The 5 T cell receptor beta chains below were found in one sample sequenced in a study of beta chain features in type 1 diabetes. As every portion of the isolated RNA was reverse transcribed, the sequencing read expressed TCRB transcripts. Method: immunoSEQ multiplex PCR; TCRdb's copy keeps in-frame clones and lacks some. The sample includes under 350,000 clones, roughly 8% of them seen just once. The sequenced sample consisted of central memory CD4+ T cells from blood. The receptors shown here come from a woman younger than 30 in good health.

Many counts were recorded for this clone. The chain links TRBV5-4 to TRBJ1-2; 8 nucleotides agree with TRBD1. Trimming cost V 2 bases and J 7 bases; bases outside gene matches: 7. The CDR3 spans 14 residues. CDR1 is SGHNT and CDR2 is YYREEE in the germline V gene (reference sequence). CDR3 amino acids: CASSFTQGAGGYTF. CDR3 sequence (DNA): TGTGCCAGCAGCTTCACGCAGGGGGCAGGTGGCTACACCTTC.

The chain carries TRBV5-4 and TRBJ1-1; D unresolved. Trimming took 4 bases from V and 1 from J, leaving 14 bases between them. Germline V gene sequence: CDR1 SGHNT, CDR2 YYREEE (reference sequence). The CDR3 is 15 amino acids. The CDR3 sequence: CASSPRETANTEAFF. As DNA, the CDR3 is TGTGCCAGCAGCCCACGGGAGACGGCGAACACTGAAGCTTTCTTT.

This clone has a count of ten or more. The chain uses TRBV19 and TRBJ1-2; 7 nucleotides agree with TRBD1. The CDR3 spans 16 residues. The junction had 7 bases not matched to a gene; V was cut back by 2 bases and J by 1 base. Germline lookup yields CDR1 LNHDA and CDR2 SQIVND (reference sequence). CDR3 loop: CASSILRQGGNYGYTF. CDR3 in DNA: TGTGCCAGTAGTATACTCAGACAGGGAGGTAACTATGGCTACACCTTC.

This clone was counted at least ten times. This rearrangement joins TRBV29-1 to TRBJ1-1, with D hard to call. Germline CDR1 SQVTM, CDR2 ANQGSEA. The ends were cut back, 5 bases at V and 4 bases at J, with 8 bases in the middle. The CDR3 loop spans 11 amino acids. CDR3: CSVRRATEAFF. The CDR3, as DNA: TGCAGCGTTCGAAGGGCCACTGAAGCTTTCTTT.

This chain connects TRBV7-9 to TRBJ2-7; TRBD2 might be the D (6 bases). The CDR3 runs 14 residues. In germline, CDR1 is SEHNR, CDR2 FQNEAQ (reference sequence). Trimming pared 5 bases from V and 5 bases from J, leaving 16 bases between. CDR3 sequence reads: CASSRDSGLHEQYF. The CDR3 region has the DNA TGTGCCAGCAGCCGGGACTCAGGGCTCCACGAGCAGTACTTC.